Sequencing of this T cell receptor (beta chain) was carried out in a study of blood T cell repertoires in COVID-19 (dated by TCRdb to 2020 to 2021). Background on the whole study: The collaborator samples originated in the United States, Italy and Spain and spanned the acute and convalescent phases of COVID-19. Subjects who had been exposed to COVID-19, were actively infected with it, or had recovered from it provided the deeply sampled blood TCRbeta repertoires that made up the dataset. The repertoires were released in a freely available public database meant as a resource for research on the immune response to SARS-CoV-2. Where available, HLA class I and class II types were taken from metadata supplied by the sample provider and were not determined by assay-based typing. The samples were drawn from the first 160 participants of the ongoing ImmuneRACE study and from over 950 subjects provided by 6 global collaborators. The prospective study material was composed of cDNA or gDNA derived from T cells, B-cell-depleted T cells, or PBMCs. Sample metadata almost always included a de-identified subject ID, COVID-19 status, age in years and sex. The study at large found these results: Clinical and demographic metadata were provided uncurated, with the amount varying by source and participant.

Enrolling through a virtual design, the prospective study's participants ranged in age from roughly 18 to 90 years and lived across 20 to 25 United States geographic areas. To assign participants to cohorts, the prospective study relied on clinical history that participants themselves reported in a screening survey and a study questionnaire. In the prospective study, mobile phlebotomists collected whole blood, serum and a nasopharyngeal or oropharyngeal swab from each participant. Participants in the prospective study had the option to provide additional blood draws and questionnaires over a roughly two-month period. Prospective study blood samples were shipped either frozen or at room temperature before DNA extraction. The immunoSEQ Assay, a bias-controlled multiplex PCR, was used to amplify TCRbeta CDR3 regions from genomic DNA. The authors processed their data as follows. The number of nucleated cells in each sample was estimated from the amplification of reference gene primers within the assay. To quantify the absolute abundance of each unique TCRbeta CDR3 rearrangement, sequence reads were collapsed and filtered. For each sample, productive Simpson clonality was calculated as the square root of Simpson's diversity index over productive rearrangements. The source is immuneACCESS, and TCRdb retained only in-frame sequences with V and J called. Part of the clones is not carried over; for the studies checked, unresolved V genes explain less than half of this, and the remainder is unexplained. V, J and clone size were drawn from that table, and D and trimming were deduced from the DNA. The sample table holds 270,000 or so clones, of which roughly 93% were seen once. About 2.5% of the sample goes to the ten largest clones.

A word on this clone: Its cognate antigen has yet to be identified. One base away there is no much larger clone; base qualities are not given.

The CDR3 contains 14 residues, cysteine and phenylalanine counted. Only the CDR3 DNA is retained, 42 bases long and in frame from the first base. The germline V gene specifies MNHEY as CDR1 and SVGAGI as CDR2. The germline ends are 15 bases apart after V is trimmed by 0 bases and J by 12 bases. The V and J genes are TRBV6-5 and TRBJ2-1, with a weak D call of TRBD2 (5 bases match). The sequencing input was PBMCs or T cells enriched from blood (not recorded which). This sequence was found in a woman aged 35 to 49 with acute COVID-19. The DNA sequence reads TGTGCCAGCAGTTACTCGAGCCGGGAAGCTGGGCAGTTCTTC. Its protein product is CASSYSSREAGQFF.